This T cell receptor beta chain was sequenced during a study of CD8 T cells in ankylosing spondylitis (dated by TCRdb to the late 2010s). Regarding the research as a whole: The study set out to find disease-linked TCR variants by profiling T cell receptor beta repertoires in ankylosing spondylitis patients and healthy donors. Samples of peripheral blood were taken, and for ankylosing spondylitis patients, synovial fluid was collected as well. The full study cohort comprised 20 to 30 ankylosing spondylitis patients and roughly 100 healthy donors.

TCRdb names Illumina HiSeq 2500 as the instrument used. Quantitative 5'-RACE with molecular barcodes was used to prepare TCR beta libraries. On the authors' methods: To identify disease-linked TCR variants, a new computational method was used, one built on a probabilistic model of VDJ rearrangement. TCRdb trimmed public reads at Q25 via fastp, called clones via MiXCR and kept in-frame beta chains. Rows with one shared CDR3 protein collapse into an entry with the most common genes and DNA. TCRdb assigned the V and J calls; the authors' analysis was not used. The sample has 250,000 or so distinct CDR3 sequences on record, 15% to 20% of them singletons. The ten largest account for around 30% of the sample. Points the paper makes about the study in general: The disease-linked clones were reported as significantly enriched in matched synovial fluid samples from ankylosing spondylitis patients. The disease-linked clones showed a CD8+ phenotype and occurred at relatively low frequencies in peripheral blood. Blood from ankylosing spondylitis patients appeared to be characterized by a TCR beta motif made up of about 8 highly homologous amino acid variants. Some motif variants had previously been reported in the synovial fluid and blood of reactive arthritis patients, which suggests shared mechanisms of disease initiation.

On this clonotype: The target of this receptor is not known. One end of the junction is discordant with germline, which a read error may explain.

The CDR3 numbers 15 residues from cysteine through phenylalanine. CDR3 DNA only is kept here, 45 bases in frame from base 1. In this chain, TRBV12-3 or TRBV12-4 is recombined with TRBJ1-5; the D gene is unclear. Sample: blood, either unsorted or a sorted T cell fraction (not recorded which). The clonotype originates from a male donor with ankylosing spondylitis or in good health (not recorded which). The DNA sequence is as follows: TGTGCCAGCAGTTTATCCCCACGGAGCAATCACCCCCAGCATTTT. Its protein is CASSLSPRSNHPQHF.